This T cell receptor (beta chain) derives from a study of blood T cell repertoires in COVID-19. At the level of the study: From the United States, Italy and Spain came samples of acute and convalescent COVID-19. PBMCs, B-cell-depleted T cells, or T cells provided the cDNA or gDNA that made up the material.

Clones were read by immunoSEQ multiplex PCR, and TCRdb kept only the in-frame ones, dropping some. The sample records under 250,000 clones, approximately 83% being singletons. This clone was picked up a small number of times. CDR3 length: 14 amino acids. The V end was cut by 0 bases, the J end by 3 bases, with 8 bases between. Germline CDR1 reads WSHSY; CDR2 reads SAAADI. The chain joins TRBV10-2 to TRBJ1-1; D unclear. Sequenced: peripheral blood. The receptor comes from a man aged 25-45 years who had recovered from COVID-19. The CDR3 loop reads CASSESVSHTEAFF. Written as DNA, the CDR3 is TGCGCCAGCAGTGAGTCGGTGAGTCACACTGAAGCTTTCTTT.